The T cell receptor (beta chain) described here comes from a study of T cell clonotyping in hematopoietic cell transplantation. Trimming pared 0 bases from V and 0 bases from J, leaving 9 bases between. The germline V gene has CDR1 LGHNA and CDR2 YSLEER. This CDR3 contains 16 residues. Libraries were prepared by immunoSEQ multiplex PCR; TCRdb keeps only in-frame clonotypes and omits some of them. In the table there are under 20,000 clones, under 90% of which are singletons. Sequencing used peripheral blood mononuclear cells. The rearrangement joins TRBV4-3 to TRBJ2-1; D not resolved. The sequence was collected from a man aged 50-59 years in good health. Some clones in this sample may be carry-over from other donors' samples. Here the CDR3 DNA reads TGCGCCAGCAGCCAAGATCCTATCGGCTCCTACAATGAGCAGTTCTTC. Translating gives CASSQDPIGSYNEQFF.